Listed here is a single T cell receptor beta chain. Its antigen is still unknown. The data stem from a study of glioma-infiltrating T cells after dendritic cell vaccination. Study overall: Autologous tumor lysate was loaded overnight onto monocyte-derived dendritic cells grown 7 to 8 days with IL-4 and GM-CSF. Broader study findings: No direct clonality-survival link was found; a diverse polyclonal response may matter.

V lost 6 bases, J lost 4 bases, and 5 bases stayed unmatched. Germline-derived CDR1 and CDR2 are LNHDA and SQIVND (reference sequence). There are 13 residues in the CDR3. Clones were read by immunoSEQ multiplex PCR, and TCRdb kept only the in-frame ones, dropping some. The sample lists some 110,000 clones, around 89% occurring once. Time point in this sample: after dendritic cell vaccination, including at tumor progression/relapse. The TCR was taken from a human donor with glioblastoma. The source was blood, collected after dendritic cell vaccination. V and J are TRBV19 and TRBJ1-2, with 7 bases fitting TRBD1. The CDR3 coding sequence is TGTGCCAGTAGCGACAGGGCTGGCTATGGCTACACCTTC. As protein: CASSDRAGYGYTF.